This is a list of T cell receptor beta chains from one sample in a study of blood T cell repertoires in COVID-19. Sequencing was performed with immunoSEQ multiplex PCR; in TCRdb, only in-frame clones are kept and a portion is missing. The data contain 200,000 to 250,000 clones, roughly 88% of them seen just once; the ten biggest clones take up about 18%. Sequencing used peripheral blood. All receptors come from a man aged 45-65 years with COVID-19, enrolled during active disease. Each CDR3 is given with its conserved first and last residue. Each record gives: J gene, D gene, V gene, CDR3 protein. A D gene is named only where the DNA matches it firmly.

TRBJ2-1	TRBD2	TRBV6-6	CASSPGLAGKSYNEQFF
TRBJ2-1	TRBD2	TRBV5-1	CASSPLQLAGPLVSEQFF
TRBJ2-1	TRBD2	TRBV7-8	CASSRTSGADNEQFF
TRBJ2-7	TRBD1	TRBV7-9	CASSLWPDRVYEQYF
TRBJ2-1	TRBD2	TRBV3-1/TRBV3-2	CASSQGTSHYNEQFF
TRBJ2-5	TRBD1	TRBV7-7	CASSPGTGWRETQYF
TRBJ1-2	.	TRBV7-8	CASSEGRLNYGYTF
TRBJ2-3	.	TRBV7-9	CASSLYSPTDTQYF
TRBJ2-1	TRBD2	TRBV24-1	CATSLGSLAGDEQFF
TRBJ2-7	.	TRBV6-5	CASSYGSPGREQYF
TRBJ2-3	TRBD1	TRBV6-4	CASSDEQGAIDTQYF
TRBJ1-3	TRBD1	TRBV18	CASSQGAPGNTIYF
TRBJ2-1	.	TRBV7-2	CASSSVAGTVDNEQFF
TRBJ2-7	TRBD1	TRBV18	CASSPDQGAQYEQYF
TRBJ2-2	TRBD1	TRBV11-1	CASSSRGTGNTGELFF
TRBJ2-7	.	TRBV11-2	CASSYRRGRGSIGYEQYF
TRBJ1-5	.	TRBV7-8	CASSPDRGVGQPQHF
TRBJ2-6	TRBD1	TRBV6-4	CASSDSGQGIFGANVLTF
TRBJ1-5	TRBD1	TRBV18	CASSPTQGTPNQPQHF
TRBJ1-1	.	TRBV2	CASSKQGSNTEAFF
TRBJ1-2	TRBD1	TRBV2	CASPGGDRHYGYTF